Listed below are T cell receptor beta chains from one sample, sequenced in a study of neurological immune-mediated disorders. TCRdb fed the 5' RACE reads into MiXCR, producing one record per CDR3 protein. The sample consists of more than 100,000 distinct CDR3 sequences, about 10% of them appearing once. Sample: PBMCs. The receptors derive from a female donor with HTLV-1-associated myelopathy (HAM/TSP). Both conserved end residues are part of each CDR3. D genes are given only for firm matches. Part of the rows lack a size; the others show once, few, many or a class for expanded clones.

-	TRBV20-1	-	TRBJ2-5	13	CSARGPIQETQYF	TGCAGTGCTAGAGGACCCATCCAAGAGACCCAGTACTTC
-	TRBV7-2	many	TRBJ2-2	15	CASSPRLGDTGELFF	TGTGCCAGCAGCCCCCGGCTCGGGGACACCGGGGAGCTGTTTTTT
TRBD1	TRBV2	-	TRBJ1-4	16	CASSVAGGASNEKLFF	TGTGCCAGCAGTGTGGCAGGGGGCGCTTCTAATGAAAAACTGTTTTTT
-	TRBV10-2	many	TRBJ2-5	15	CASSGETGNQETQYF	TGCGCCAGCAGTGGGGAAACAGGGAACCAAGAGACCCAGTACTTC
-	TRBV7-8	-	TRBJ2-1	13	CASSLFSGGEQFF	TGTGCCAGCAGCTTATTTTCCGGTGGGGAGCAGTTCTTC
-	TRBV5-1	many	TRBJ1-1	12	CASSPRASEAFF	TGCGCCAGCAGCCCCCGGGCGTCTGAAGCTTTCTTT
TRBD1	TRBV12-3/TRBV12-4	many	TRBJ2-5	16	CASSLDRGEIQETQYF	TGTGCCAGCAGCCTAGACAGGGGCGAAATCCAAGAGACCCAGTACTTC
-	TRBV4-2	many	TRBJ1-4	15	CASGGKGTANEKLFF	TGTGCCAGCGGAGGAAAGGGCACTGCTAATGAAAAACTGTTTTTT
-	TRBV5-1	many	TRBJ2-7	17	CASSLARQGRSSYEQYF	TGCGCCAGCAGCTTGGCCCGGCAGGGGCGTAGCTCCTACGAGCAGTACTTC
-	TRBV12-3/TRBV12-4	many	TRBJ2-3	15	CASSFQGGFSDTQYF	TGTGCCAGCAGTTTCCAAGGGGGGTTCTCAGATACGCAGTATTTT
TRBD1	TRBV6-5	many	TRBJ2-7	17	CASSREQGSAGSYEQYF	TGTGCCAGCAGCCGCGAACAGGGGTCCGCCGGTTCCTACGAGCAGTACTTC
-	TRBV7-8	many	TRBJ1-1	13	CASSRGGATEAFF	TGTGCCAGCAGCCGGGGCGGGGCCACTGAAGCTTTCTTT
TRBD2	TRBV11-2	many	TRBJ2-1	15	CASSLSSSGYNEQFF	TGTGCCAGCAGCTTATCGTCTAGCGGGTACAATGAGCAGTTCTTC
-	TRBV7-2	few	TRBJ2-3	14	CASSLLPGADTQYF	TGTGCCAGCAGCTTACTTCCAGGGGCAGATACGCAGTATTTT
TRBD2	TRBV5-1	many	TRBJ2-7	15	CASSLLAGPSYEQYF	TGCGCCAGCAGCTTGCTAGCGGGGCCCTCCTACGAGCAGTACTTC
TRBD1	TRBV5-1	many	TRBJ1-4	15	CASSLGGQGGEKLFF	TGCGCCAGCAGCTTGGGAGGACAGGGAGGCGAAAAACTGTTTTTT
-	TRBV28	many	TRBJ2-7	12	CASSLRLGEQYF	TGTGCCAGCAGTCTGAGACTAGGCGAGCAGTACTTC
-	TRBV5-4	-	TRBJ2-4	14	CASSNSGGGDIQYF	TGTGCCAGCAGCAACTCCGGAGGGGGGGACATTCAGTACTTC
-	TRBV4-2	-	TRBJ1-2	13	CASSQPGVDGYTF	TGTGCCAGCAGCCAACCTGGGGTGGATGGCTACACCTTC
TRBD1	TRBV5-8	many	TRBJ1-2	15	CASSSKDRANYGYTF	TGTGCCAGCAGCTCAAAGGACAGGGCGAACTATGGCTACACCTTC
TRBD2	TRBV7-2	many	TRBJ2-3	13	CASSPQRGDTQYF	TGTGCCAGCAGCCCCCAGCGGGGGGATACGCAGTATTTT
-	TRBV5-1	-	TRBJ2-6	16	CASSLEAGSGANLLTF	TGCGCCAGCAGCTTGGAAGCCGGATCCGGGGCCAACCTCCTGACTTTC
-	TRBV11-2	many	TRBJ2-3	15	CASSMFRSNTDTQYF	TGTGCCAGCAGCATGTTCCGGAGTAACACAGATACGCAGTATTTT
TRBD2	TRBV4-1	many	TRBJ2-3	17	CASSQVRLAGVMYTQYF	TGCGCCAGCAGCCAAGTTCGTCTAGCGGGCGTTATGTACACGCAGTATTTT
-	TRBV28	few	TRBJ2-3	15	CASSLSAASTDTQYF	TGTGCCAGCAGTTTATCGGCAGCTAGCACAGATACGCAGTATTTT
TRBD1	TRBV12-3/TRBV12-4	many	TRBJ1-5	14	CASSLQGTDQPQHF	TGTGCCAGCAGTCTACAGGGGACGGATCAGCCCCAGCATTTT
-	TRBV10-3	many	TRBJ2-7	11	CAISDRNEQYF	TGTGCCATCTCTGACAGAAACGAGCAGTACTTC
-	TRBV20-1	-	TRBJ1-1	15	CSARDPERGNTEAFF	TGCAGTGCTAGAGATCCAGAACGGGGGAACACTGAAGCTTTCTTT
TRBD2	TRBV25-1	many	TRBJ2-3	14	CASSAGGFTDTQYF	TGTGCCAGCAGTGCGGGGGGGTTCACAGATACGCAGTATTTT
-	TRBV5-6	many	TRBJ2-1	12	CASSLVGGEQFF	TGTGCCAGCAGCTTGGTGGGGGGTGAGCAGTTCTTC
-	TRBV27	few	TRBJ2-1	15	CASSLSALVNHEQFF	TGTGCCAGCAGTTTATCGGCACTAGTCAACCATGAGCAGTTCTTC
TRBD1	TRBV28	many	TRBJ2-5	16	CASSSPGTGDQETQYF	TGTGCCAGCAGTTCTCCCGGGACAGGGGACCAAGAGACCCAGTACTTC
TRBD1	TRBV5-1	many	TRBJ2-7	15	CASSLVGTATYEQYF	TGCGCCAGCAGCTTGGTTGGGACAGCGACCTACGAGCAGTACTTC
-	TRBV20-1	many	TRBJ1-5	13	CSQGGRSDQPQHF	TGCAGTCAAGGCGGACGGTCAGACCAGCCCCAGCATTTT
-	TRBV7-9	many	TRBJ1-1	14	CASSLRGARTEAFF	TGTGCCAGCAGCTTACGGGGTGCCAGGACTGAAGCTTTCTTT
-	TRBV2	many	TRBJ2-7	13	CASRRDTNYEQYF	TGTGCCAGCAGGAGGGACACCAACTACGAGCAGTACTTC
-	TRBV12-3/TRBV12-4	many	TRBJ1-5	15	CASSWGEYSNQPQHF	TGTGCCAGCAGTTGGGGAGAGTATAGCAATCAGCCCCAGCATTTT
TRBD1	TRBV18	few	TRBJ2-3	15	CASSPGQGYTDTQYF	TGTGCCAGCTCACCAGGACAGGGATACACAGATACGCAGTATTTT